Following are 11 T cell receptor beta chains from one sample sequenced in a study of blood T cell repertoires in COVID-19 (dated by TCRdb to about 2020). Library prep was done by the immunoSEQ multiplex PCR assay. This is the immuneACCESS table as TCRdb keeps it, with only in-frame sequences that have V and J called. A part of the clones is gone; compared with another copy, unresolved V genes explain less than half, and the rest is unexplained. This sample lists approximately 240,000 clones; around 82% were detected once. Roughly 4.6% of the sample comes from the top ten. Sequenced: peripheral blood. These receptors were taken from a woman older than 75 with active or convalescent COVID-19.

J is TRBJ2-5 and V is TRBV5-1; TRBD2 aligns across 14 bases. The CDR3 is 17 residues long. The germline CDR1 and CDR2 sequences are SGHRS and YFSETQ. Losses at the gene ends were 4 bases for V and 4 bases for J; bases not matched to a gene: 9. This CDR3 is CASSLASGLAGAETQYF. The CDR3 nucleotides read TGCGCCAGCAGCCTCGCGTCGGGACTAGCGGGAGCAGAGACCCAGTACTTC.

The J gene is TRBJ2-1, the V gene TRBV11-3; 10 bases line up with TRBD2. This CDR3 is 15 amino acids long. Germline trimming cut 4 bases from V and 5 bases from J; bases unmatched to any gene: 5. The germline CDR1 and CDR2 sequences are SGHNT and YENEEA. The CDR3 sequence: CASSWGTSVDNEQFF. The CDR3 DNA reads as TGTGCCAGCAGCTGGGGGACTAGCGTTGACAATGAGCAGTTCTTC.

V and J are TRBV3-1 (or the pseudogene TRBV3-2) and TRBJ2-3; 9 bases line up with TRBD2. This CDR3 region has 15 residues. V trimming: 5 bases; J trimming: 2 bases; junction bases outside the gene matches: 5. Germline V gene sequence: CDR1 LGHDT, CDR2 YNNKEL (reference sequence). The CDR3 nucleotides read TGTGCCAGCAGCGATAGCGGGAGACTCACAGATACGCAGTATTTT. Its protein is CASSDSGRLTDTQYF.

The genes are TRBV19 and TRBJ1-5; a possible D gene is TRBD1 (5 bases). Germline values: CDR1 LNHDA, CDR2 SQIVND (reference sequence). Trimming left V 2 bases short and J 2 bases short, with 13 bases between. The CDR3 covers 16 residues. This CDR3 is CASSINLGGGNQPQHF. The CDR3 coding sequence is TGTGCCAGTAGTATAAACTTGGGAGGGGGCAATCAGCCCCAGCATTTT.

Concerning this clone: Other DNA sequences of this sample code for an identical CDR3. This sequence joins TRBV7-2 and TRBJ2-7; 9 bases fit TRBD2. After removal of 6 bases from V and 1 base from J, the junction contained 4 bases not matched to a gene. The length of the CDR3 is 14 residues. Per germline, CDR1 SGHTA and CDR2 FQGNSA. The CDR3 sequence is CASSTTSGSYEQYF. DNA for the CDR3: TGTGCCAGCAGTACGACTAGCGGTTCCTACGAGCAGTACTTC.

The chain couples TRBV27 to TRBJ2-7; 10 bases agree with TRBD1. Germline values: CDR1 MNHEY, CDR2 SMNVEV (reference sequence). This CDR3 is built from 15 residues. After removal of 2 bases from V and 2 bases from J, the junction contained 3 bases not matched to a gene. The CDR3 DNA reads TGTGCCAGCAGTTTAGGGGACAGGGGCGCCTACGAGCAGTACTTC. It specifies CASSLGDRGAYEQYF.

The count of this clone is one. The gene calls are TRBV18 and TRBJ2-1; 9 nucleotides match TRBD1. The J segment lost 7 bases and the V segment lost 3 bases, leaving 10 bases of the junction unmatched. The CDR3 contains 16 residues. Germline V gives CDR1 KGHSH, CDR2 LQKENI. The CDR3 region has the DNA TGTGCCAGCTCACCCCCCAGCGGGACAGGGACGAATGAGCAGTTCTTC. Protein sequence: CASSPPSGTGTNEQFF.

The gene calls are TRBV2 and TRBJ2-2; 9 bases are shared with TRBD2. J gave up 5 bases and V 8 bases, and 18 bases lay outside the gene matches. Germline V gene data show CDR1 as SNHLY and CDR2 as FYNNEI. The CDR3 is 18 amino acids. CDR3 region: CASRSFPIAGARTGELFF. The CDR3 region has the DNA TGTGCCAGCCGCAGTTTTCCAATAGCGGGAGCGAGGACCGGGGAGCTGTTTTTT.

V gene TRBV2 combines with J gene TRBJ1-2, with 8 bases lining up with TRBD1. Per the germline V gene, CDR1 is SNHLY and CDR2 is FYNNEI. The CDR3 sequence is 12 residues long. With V trimmed by 9 bases and J by 2 bases, 2 bases remained unmatched. The CDR3 here is CASTGGNYGYTF. The CDR3 DNA reads TGTGCCAGTACAGGGGGAAACTATGGCTACACCTTC. The variable domain in full, with the rest retrieved from reference TRBV2 and TRBJ1-2, is EPEVTQTPSHQVTQMGQEVILRCVPISNHLYFYWYRQILGQKVEFLVSFYNNEISEKSEIFDDQFSVERPDGSNFTLKIRSTKLEDSAMYFCASTGGNYGYTFGSGTRLTVV.

The genes are TRBV6-5 and TRBJ2-7; 9 bases align to TRBD1. Germline trimming cut 7 bases from V and 3 bases from J; bases unmatched to any gene: 4. Germline V gene sequence: CDR1 MNHEY, CDR2 SVGAGI. This CDR3 is built from 13 residues. The CDR3 DNA follows: TGTGCCAGCATAGGACAGGGGTACTACGAGCAGTACTTC. This gives the protein CASIGQGYYEQYF.

V gene TRBV27 combines with J gene TRBJ2-1; TRBD2 aligns across 13 bases. Germline V gene data show CDR1 as MNHEY and CDR2 as SMNVEV (reference sequence). The length of the CDR3 is 18 residues. Losses at the gene ends were 4 bases for V and 7 bases for J; bases not matched to a gene: 13. CDR3 residues: CASSSAGTSGVARNEQFF. The CDR3 coding sequence is TGTGCCAGCAGTTCAGCCGGGACTAGCGGGGTTGCGCGTAATGAGCAGTTCTTC.